This T cell receptor (beta chain) emerged from a study of spatial heterogeneity in lung cancer. General observations from the study: In blood, ubiquitous expanded tumor TCRs appeared more at resection than follow-up.

Regarding time point: sample taken at primary tumor resection. Whole RNA obtained from tumor, nontumor lung or frozen PBMC underwent sequencing without sorting. This clonotype occurred many times. The antigen remains unidentified. CDR3 length: 15 amino acids. Germline V gives CDR1 LGHDT, CDR2 YNNKEL (reference sequence). Losses at the gene ends were 2 bases for V and 4 bases for J; bases not matched to a gene: 8. TCRdb processed the 5' RACE reads anew with MiXCR; each CDR3 protein has one entry. This repertoire shows about 23,000 distinct CDR3 sequences, about 4.7% found once; its top ten account for approximately 4.7%.

The TCR comes from a male donor with early-stage non-small cell lung cancer. The source was PBMCs, collected at surgery. The V call is TRBV3-1, the J call TRBJ2-7, with TRBD1 matching over 7 bases. The DNA for the CDR3 is TGTGCCAGCAGCCAATCCCACAGGGGTCAATACGAGCAGTACTTC. Translation: CASSQSHRGQYEQYF.